Following are 23 T cell receptor beta chains from one sample sequenced in a study of T cells after yellow fever vaccination. In TCRdb, the 5' RACE reads were re-called with MiXCR into one record per CDR3 protein. The table has some 670,000 distinct CDR3 sequences, about 12% seen once; the top ten hold 15%. Specimen: PBMCs, collected on the day of the yellow fever booster vaccination. All receptors come from a man aged 25 to 45 who received the YFV17D yellow fever vaccine.

The table lists this clonotype with a few counts. The rearrangement uses TRBV10-3 and TRBJ2-5; D is uncertain. The CDR3 consists of 13 residues. CDR1 is ENHRY and CDR2 is SYGVKD in the germline V gene. Trimming removed 0 bases from V and 5 bases from J, with 7 bases in between. The CDR3 DNA is TGTGCCATCAGTGAGTCATCGTCGGAGACCCAGTACTTC. Translating it yields CAISESSSETQYF.

In its sample, this clonotype was seen a few times. The V call is TRBV7-2, the J call TRBJ2-7; 8 nucleotides agree with TRBD2. Germline lookup yields CDR1 SGHTA and CDR2 FQGNSA. The CDR3 is 15 amino acids. The trim removed 5 bases at V and 0 bases at J, leaving 6 bases unmatched. The CDR3 sequence is CASSPMGTSSYEQYF. DNA of the CDR3: TGTGCCAGCAGCCCAATGGGGACTAGCTCCTACGAGCAGTACTTC.

Written as DNA, the CDR3 is TGTGCCAGCAGCCCTACCCGGGGCAATCAGCCCCAGCATTTT. Translation gives CASSPTRGNQPQHF. The rearrangement uses TRBV5-4 and TRBJ1-5; D gene uncertain. V dropped 4 bases and J dropped 2 bases, with 10 bases sitting between them. This CDR3 spans 14 amino acids. The germline CDR1 and CDR2 sequences are SGHNT and YYREEE (reference sequence).

V gene TRBV10-3 combines with J gene TRBJ2-7; D not certain. The CDR3 is 12 residues long. Germline loops: CDR1 ENHRY, CDR2 SYGVKD. The germline V and J ends were trimmed by 2 bases and 5 bases, with 7 bases remaining between them. The CDR3 spells CAISEGPNEQYF. CDR3 in DNA: TGTGCCATCAGTGAGGGACCCAACGAGCAGTACTTC.

V usage is TRBV24-1 and J usage is TRBJ2-7; TRBD1 might be the D (5 bases). The V gene lost 4 bases and the J gene lost 6 bases, with 12 bases spanning the gap. The CDR3 length is 13 residues. The germline V gene has CDR1 KGHDR and CDR2 SFDVKD. The CDR3 DNA sequence: TGTGCCACCAGTGACAGGGTGGATGGCGAGCAGTACTTC. Protein product: CATSDRVDGEQYF.

V and J are TRBV6-1 and TRBJ2-3, with unresolved D. Trimming removed 5 bases at V and 4 bases at J, with 13 bases between. The CDR3 contains 14 residues. Germline assignment: CDR1 MNHNS and CDR2 SASEGT. CDR3 DNA sequence: TGTGCCAGCAGTCGCGCGCTCATGGCAGATACGCAGTATTTT. It translates to CASSRALMADTQYF.

The chain has TRBV13 and TRBJ2-1; 11 bases line up with TRBD1. Germline loops: CDR1 PRHDT, CDR2 FYEKMQ (reference sequence). The length of the CDR3 is 22 residues. V trimming: 5 bases; J trimming: 6 bases; junction bases outside the gene matches: 27. The CDR3 sequence is CASSPGRRRTGGLLADLNEQFF. DNA for the CDR3: TGTGCCAGCAGCCCTGGGCGGCGACGGACAGGGGGCCTACTAGCGGACCTCAATGAGCAGTTCTTC.

This clonotype was observed a handful of times. This rearrangement joins TRBV7-9 to TRBJ2-3; D gene ambiguous. Germline assignment: CDR1 SEHNR and CDR2 FQNEAQ (reference sequence). This CDR3 spans 15 amino acids. Trimming removed 8 bases at V and 0 bases at J, with 15 bases between. CDR3 in DNA: TGTGCCAGCTTCCAACTCCTTACTAGCACAGATACGCAGTATTTT. Translated: CASFQLLTSTDTQYF.

This clonotype was counted a few times. CDR3 sequence (DNA): TGTGCCAGCAGCTTGAGGCCCTGGAAGGGACAGTGGTCTGAAGCTTTCTTT. Its translation is CASSLRPWKGQWSEAFF. This rearrangement joins TRBV7-8 to TRBJ1-1, with 7 bases aligning to TRBD1. J gave up 6 bases and V 3 bases, and 16 bases lay outside the gene matches. Germline assignment: CDR1 SGHVS and CDR2 FQNEAQ. The CDR3 totals 17 residues.

The sample holds many counts of this clonotype. This chain joins TRBV7-2 and TRBJ2-3; 9 bases are a match to TRBD1. Unmatched junction bases numbered 4, after V lost 5 bases and J lost 1 base. Germline V CDR1 and CDR2: SGHTA, FQGNSA. This CDR3 spans 15 amino acids. The DNA for the CDR3 is TGTGCCAGCAGCCACCGGGACAGGGGCACAGATACGCAGTATTTT. Protein product: CASSHRDRGTDTQYF.

This clonotype was observed a few times. The chain has TRBV20-1 and TRBJ2-1, with TRBD2 matching 11 bases. Losses at the gene ends were 1 base for V and 6 bases for J; bases not matched to a gene: 2. Germline V lookup: CDR1 DFQATT, CDR2 SNEGSKA (reference sequence). The CDR3 covers 14 residues. The CDR3 sequence: CSARGTSGPNEQFF. For the CDR3, the DNA is TGCAGTGCTAGAGGGACTAGCGGGCCCAATGAGCAGTTCTTC.

This sequence joins TRBV27 and TRBJ2-5; possible D gene TRBD2, 6 bases. CDR1 is MNHEY, CDR2 SMNVEV, per germline (reference sequence). The CDR3 sequence is 16 residues long. Trimming stripped 3 bases from V and 2 bases from J, with 16 bases between. This CDR3 reads CASSLEPGGTQETQYF. DNA of the CDR3: TGTGCCAGCAGTTTGGAGCCAGGCGGGACGCAAGAGACCCAGTACTTC.

In its sample, this clonotype was seen a few times. The chain recombines TRBV7-2 with TRBJ1-1; D gene uncertain. Trimming left V 3 bases short and J 7 bases short, with 9 bases between. Germline V gene data show CDR1 as SGHTA and CDR2 as FQGNSA. The CDR3 runs to 12 residues. The CDR3 DNA sequence: TGTGCCAGCAGCTTTGTTGCATTTGAAGCTTTCTTT. Its translation: CASSFVAFEAFF.

This clonotype has only a few counts. The chain carries TRBV3-1 and TRBJ2-3, with D unclear. The V gene's germline CDR1 is LGHDT and CDR2 YNNKEL (reference sequence). The CDR3 totals 14 residues. V was shortened by 4 bases and J by 1 base, with 9 bases between the two germline ends. The CDR3 here is CASSPIPGTDTQYF. The CDR3 DNA follows: TGTGCCAGCAGCCCCATCCCGGGCACAGATACGCAGTATTTT.

The rearrangement uses TRBV15 and TRBJ2-5, with TRBD1 matching over 9 bases. Germline V gene sequence: CDR1 LNHNV, CDR2 YYDKDF (reference sequence). This CDR3 has 15 amino acids. The J segment lost 2 bases and the V segment lost 1 base, leaving 2 bases of the junction unmatched. The CDR3 bases are TGTGCCACCAGCAGAGGACAGGGGGATCAAGAGACCCAGTACTTC. It specifies CATSRGQGDQETQYF.

This clonotype occurred many times. The CDR3 bases are TGTGCCAGCTCACCATCGTGGGGCTACGAGCAGTACTTC. Translated, it gives CASSPSWGYEQYF. This chain joins TRBV18 and TRBJ2-7; D gene uncertain. This CDR3 is 13 amino acids long. V was clipped by 2 bases and J by 3 bases, with 8 bases between them. CDR1 KGHSH and CDR2 LQKENI come from the germline V gene. The full variable domain, completed using reference TRBV18 and TRBJ2-7, is NAGVMQNPRHLVRRRGQEARLRCSPMKGHSHVYWYRQLPEEGLKFMVYLQKENIIDESGMPKERFSAEFPKEGPSILRIQQVVRGDSAAYFCASSPSWGYEQYFGPGTRLTVT.

This clonotype came up a few times. This chain joins TRBV20-1 and TRBJ2-2, with 9 bases matching TRBD1. The CDR3 is 13 residues long. V lost 5 bases, J lost 7 bases, and 5 bases stayed unmatched. The germline V gene encodes CDR1 DFQATT and CDR2 SNEGSKA (reference sequence). Here the CDR3 reads CSAPRQGDGELFF. The CDR3 DNA is TGCAGTGCTCCCAGACAGGGGGACGGGGAGCTGTTTTTT.

This clonotype was detected only a few times. V and J are TRBV12-3 or TRBV12-4 and TRBJ2-7, with D tentatively TRBD1 or TRBD2 (5 bases each). Trimming removed 6 bases at V and 2 bases at J, with 14 bases between. This CDR3 has 14 amino acids. CDR3 loop: CASSRTRDPYEQYF. The DNA of the CDR3 is TGTGCCAGCAGCCGAACGAGGGACCCCTACGAGCAGTACTTC.

The chain couples TRBV6-2 or TRBV6-3 to TRBJ2-1; tentative D call: TRBD2 (6 bases). In germline, CDR1 is MNHEY, CDR2 SVGEGT. The CDR3 has 15 amino acids. Between the trimmed V and J ends, which lost 5 bases and 5 bases, there was a span of 16 bases. In nucleotides, the CDR3 is TGTGCCAGCAGTCACAGTTTGGGACTGGACAATGAGCAGTTCTTC. Amino acids: CASSHSLGLDNEQFF.

The CDR3 DNA reads as TGCAGCACTCACAGGGTATGGGAGACCCAGTACTTC. It is translated as CSTHRVWETQYF. The chain has TRBV29-1 and TRBJ2-5; D might be TRBD1 (6 bases). CDR3 length: 12 amino acids. Trimming took off 8 bases at V and 5 bases at J, with 15 bases between the two ends. The V gene's germline CDR1 is SQVTM and CDR2 ANQGSEA.

This clonotype turned up a few times. This chain links TRBV6-2 or TRBV6-3 with TRBJ2-7; D call uncertain. V gave up 6 bases and J gave up 0 bases, with 15 bases separating them. Germline V gene data show CDR1 as MNHEY and CDR2 as SVGEGT. The length of the CDR3 is 15 residues. CDR3 region: CASRSRAASSYEQYF. CDR3 nucleotide sequence: TGTGCCAGCAGGAGCCGGGCAGCGAGCTCCTACGAGCAGTACTTC.

As for this clonotype: An end of the junction does not agree with germline; a read error may underlie this. In DNA form, the CDR3 reads TGTGCCAGCACCCAAGATTGGTCGGGAGGGATTACAGATACGCAGTATTTT. This sequence encodes CASTQDWSGGITDTQYF. V and J are TRBV3-1 and TRBJ2-3; the match to TRBD2 covers 8 bases. The CDR3 runs to 17 residues. The germline CDR1 and CDR2 sequences are LGHDT and YNNKEL (reference sequence).

In DNA form, the CDR3 reads TGTGCCAGCAGACCGTTGAGCTCCTACAATGAGCAGTTCTTC. Translated, it gives CASRPLSSYNEQFF. V gene TRBV7-2 combines with J gene TRBJ2-1, with D unresolved. Trimming removed 6 bases at V and 0 bases at J, with 9 bases between. Germline CDR1 reads SGHTA; CDR2 reads FQGNSA. The CDR3 is made up of 14 amino acids.